Below, 23 T cell receptor beta chains from the same sample are listed, as sequenced in a study of T cell responses to AZD1222 COVID-19 vaccine. Clones were sequenced by immunoSEQ multiplex PCR, and TCRdb holds only the in-frame ones, with some missing. The table includes 130,000 to 150,000 clones, 90% to 95% detected once. The sample here was peripheral blood, taken on day 0 of MenACWY control vaccination. Receptors were obtained from an adult in good health.

The chain combines TRBV7-2 with TRBJ2-3; TRBD1 is a possible D gene (5 bases). The germline V gene has CDR1 SGHTA and CDR2 FQGNSA. The V end was cut by 3 bases, the J end by 6 bases, with 13 bases between. This CDR3 comprises 14 residues. The CDR3 bases are TGTGCCAGCAGCTTCAAACAGGTTGCTGATACGCAGTATTTT. This translates into CASSFKQVADTQYF.

The genes are TRBV5-4 and TRBJ1-2; the match to TRBD1 covers 9 bases. V lost 7 bases, J lost 6 bases, and 10 bases stayed unmatched. The germline V gene has CDR1 SGHNT and CDR2 YYREEE (reference sequence). There are 14 residues in the CDR3. CDR3 nucleotides: TGTGCCAGCTCATTTTGGGACAGGGCTCATGGCTACACCTTC. Encoded protein: CASSFWDRAHGYTF.

J is TRBJ2-7 and V is TRBV4-1, with 8 bases lining up with TRBD1. Germline trimming cut 4 bases from V and 5 bases from J; bases unmatched to any gene: 10. Germline CDR1 MGHRA, CDR2 YSYEKL. The CDR3 is 15 residues long. Here the CDR3 reads CASSPRDRRLHEQYF. CDR3 bases: TGCGCCAGCAGCCCCCGGGACAGGAGGCTTCACGAGCAGTACTTC.

V is TRBV3-1 (or the pseudogene TRBV3-2) and J is TRBJ1-3; TRBD1 might be the D (5 bases). Trimming left V 2 bases short and J 0 bases short, with 11 bases between. CDR1 is LGHDT, CDR2 YNNKEL, per germline (reference sequence). CDR3 length: 16 residues. The CDR3: CASSQRTLSSGNTIYF. The CDR3 DNA is TGTGCCAGCAGCCAACGGACATTGAGCTCTGGAAACACCATATATTTT.

This rearrangement joins TRBV28 to TRBJ2-7, with 7 positions matching TRBD1. CDR1 MDHEN and CDR2 SYDVKM come from the germline V gene. CDR3 length equals 14 residues. V lost 2 bases and J lost 2; bases outside the gene matches: 3. In DNA form, the CDR3 reads TGTGCCAGCAGTTTAGGGACAGTCCCCTACGAGCAGTACTTC. It translates to CASSLGTVPYEQYF. Full variable domain (remainder filled in from reference TRBV28 and TRBJ2-7): DVKVTQSSRYLVKRTGEKVFLECVQDMDHENMFWYRQDPGLGLRLIYFSYDVKMKEKGDIPEGYSVSREKKERFSLILESASTNQTSMYLCASSLGTVPYEQYFGPGTRLTVT.

This CDR3 is CASSFDSPLRGYTF. The CDR3 DNA is TGTGCCAGCAGTTTCGACAGCCCTTTGAGGGGCTACACCTTC. V gene TRBV2 combines with J gene TRBJ1-2; a weak D match, TRBD1 (5 bases). The V end was cut by 5 bases, the J end by 8 bases, with 18 bases between. CDR1 SNHLY and CDR2 FYNNEI come from the germline V gene. CDR3 length: 14 amino acids.

V is TRBV2 and J is TRBJ1-5, with no clear D. The CDR3 covers 14 residues. Per germline, CDR1 SNHLY and CDR2 FYNNEI. Trimming took 5 bases from V and 6 from J, leaving 14 bases between them. The CDR3 loop is CASSRRIWGQPQHF. In DNA, the CDR3 is TGTGCCAGCAGTAGAAGAATCTGGGGTCAGCCCCAGCATTTT.

The chain links TRBV6-5 to TRBJ2-1; perhaps TRBD2 as D (6 bases). Trimming shortened V by 6 bases and J by 14 bases, and 20 bases separated the two germline ends. CDR3 size: 13 residues. CDR1 is MNHEY, CDR2 SVGAGI, per germline. The DNA for the CDR3 is TGTGCCAGCAGCCCCGGGACTGTTAGGAGTGAGTTCTTC. Protein: CASSPGTVRSEFF.

The chain employs TRBV4-1 and TRBJ1-5, with a tentative D call TRBD1 (5 bases). This CDR3 comprises 14 residues. The ends were cut back, 1 base at V and 1 base at J, with 5 bases in the middle. Germline V CDR1 and CDR2: MGHRA, YSYEKL. CDR3 in amino acids: CASSQGDSNQPQHF. The CDR3 nucleotides are TGCGCCAGCAGCCAAGGGGACAGCAATCAGCCCCAGCATTTT.

The chain joins TRBV19 to TRBJ1-5, with 8 nucleotides matching TRBD1. This CDR3 has 14 amino acids. Germline V CDR1 and CDR2: LNHDA, SQIVND (reference sequence). V lost 6 bases and J lost 8; bases outside the gene matches: 9. The CDR3 DNA is TGTGCCAGTAGACCGACAGGGGATGGTAAGCCCCAGCATTTT. Translation gives CASRPTGDGKPQHF.

Only one count was recorded for this clone. The chain recombines TRBV7-9 with TRBJ2-7; the D gene is possibly TRBD1 (5 bases). The V gene lost 5 bases and the J gene lost 2 bases, with 13 bases spanning the gap. Germline loops: CDR1 SEHNR, CDR2 FQNEAQ (reference sequence). This CDR3 has 14 residues. CDR3 sequence reads: CASSRTGFTYEQYF. The DNA of the CDR3 is TGTGCCAGCAGCCGAACAGGATTCACCTACGAGCAGTACTTC.

The J gene is TRBJ2-1, the V gene TRBV10-2; no clear D. Trimming removed 6 bases at V and 2 bases at J, with 8 bases between. CDR1 and CDR2 (germline): WSHSY, SAAADI. This CDR3 has 13 residues. CDR3 DNA: TGCGCCAGCAGAGACACTGCCTACAATGAGCAGTTCTTC. Encoded protein: CASRDTAYNEQFF.

The rearrangement joins TRBV19 to TRBJ1-2, with a tentative D call TRBD1 (5 bases). The V gene lost 7 bases and the J gene lost 3 bases, with 18 bases spanning the gap. This CDR3 comprises 15 residues. In germline, CDR1 is LNHDA, CDR2 SQIVND (reference sequence). CDR3 nucleotide sequence: TGTGCCAGTATCACGTCGGCCAGGGTTTACTATGGCTACACCTTC. Protein: CASITSARVYYGYTF. Full variable domain (rest looked up from reference TRBV19 and TRBJ1-2): DGGITQSPKYLFRKEGQNVTLSCEQNLNHDAMYWYRQDPGQGLRLIYYSQIVNDFQKGDIAEGYSVSREKKESFPLTVTSAQKNPTAFYLCASITSARVYYGYTFGSGTRLTVV.

V gene TRBV29-1 combines with J gene TRBJ2-2; D not resolved. The CDR3 consists of 15 residues. Germline CDR1 is SQVTM and CDR2 is ANQGSEA. V was pared by 3 bases and J by 1 base, with 12 bases between. The CDR3 nucleotides read TGCAGCGTTGAGAACTACTCGGGGAACACCGGGGAGCTGTTTTTT. Protein product: CSVENYSGNTGELFF.

This chain links TRBV19 with TRBJ2-1; 12 nucleotides match TRBD2. Germline V gives CDR1 LNHDA, CDR2 SQIVND (reference sequence). This CDR3 is built from 15 residues. J lost 8 bases, V lost 4 bases, and 6 bases had no gene match. CDR3 loop: CASSTRLAGVDEQFF. The CDR3 region has the DNA TGTGCCAGTAGTACAAGACTAGCGGGAGTCGATGAGCAGTTCTTC.

This clone has just one count. The rearrangement uses TRBV19 and TRBJ2-1, with D perhaps TRBD2 (6 bases). Germline CDR1 and CDR2: LNHDA and SQIVND (reference sequence). Trimming stripped 6 bases from V and 0 bases from J, with 12 bases between. This CDR3 spans 15 amino acids. The CDR3 spells CASSAGRFSYNEQFF. The CDR3 DNA is TGTGCCAGTAGCGCGGGACGGTTCTCCTACAATGAGCAGTTCTTC.

The CDR3 bases are TGTGCCACCCGGTGGGTTTCCGCTTCAGAGACCCAGTACTTC. Its translation: CATRWVSASETQYF. The V call is TRBV27, the J call TRBJ2-5; D not certain. V lost 10 bases and J lost 4, with 19 bases in between. CDR1 and CDR2 (germline): MNHEY, SMNVEV (reference sequence). The CDR3 consists of 14 residues.

The chain links TRBV7-2 to TRBJ1-1, with TRBD1 identical over 8 bases. V dropped 0 bases and J dropped 8; count of bases not matched to a gene: 2. Germline CDR1 SGHTA, CDR2 FQGNSA. This CDR3 has 13 amino acids. CDR3 nucleotide sequence: TGTGCCAGCAGCTTAGCGCAGGGGGCCGAAGCTTTCTTT. Its protein is CASSLAQGAEAFF.

The chain carries TRBV7-8 and TRBJ1-5, with D perhaps TRBD1 (5 bases). Trimming pared 1 base from V and 0 bases from J, leaving 10 bases between. The CDR3 is made up of 16 amino acids. CDR1 and CDR2 from the germline V gene are SGHVS and FQNEAQ. CDR3 residues: CASSLDNRGSNQPQHF. DNA for the CDR3: TGTGCCAGCAGCTTAGATAATAGGGGTAGCAATCAGCCCCAGCATTTT.

The chain recombines TRBV4-1 with TRBJ2-1; D not resolved. Germline V gene data show CDR1 as MGHRA and CDR2 as YSYEKL. CDR3 length: 16 amino acids. Deletions cut 7 bases from V and 0 bases from J, with 16 bases between. In DNA, the CDR3 is TGCGCCAGCAAGGGTGGGTGGTGGAGCTCCTACAATGAGCAGTTCTTC. Translating it yields CASKGGWWSSYNEQFF.

The genes are TRBV28 and TRBJ1-2; maybe TRBD1 (6 bases). V was shortened by 10 bases and J by 5 bases, with 14 bases between the two germline ends. The CDR3 is 12 amino acids. CDR1 is MDHEN, CDR2 SYDVKM, per germline. CDR3 sequence: CATNPQGYGYTF. In DNA, the CDR3 is TGTGCCACTAACCCCCAGGGGTATGGCTACACCTTC.

The rearrangement uses TRBV19 and TRBJ2-6; D not resolved. CDR1 and CDR2 (germline): LNHDA, SQIVND (reference sequence). Trimming removed 0 bases at V and 0 bases at J, with 3 bases between. The CDR3 has 15 residues. The CDR3, as DNA: TGTGCCAGTAGTATAGACAGCTCTGGGGCCAACGTCCTGACTTTC. Its translation: CASSIDSSGANVLTF.

V gene TRBV6-2 or TRBV6-3 combines with J gene TRBJ2-3, with D hard to call. This CDR3 has 13 residues. Germline V gene sequence: CDR1 MNHEY, CDR2 SVGEGT. Trimming pared 3 bases from V and 8 bases from J, leaving 12 bases between. In DNA, the CDR3 is TGTGCCAGCAGTTATCGTGAGACCGGTACGCAGTATTTT. Protein: CASSYRETGTQYF.